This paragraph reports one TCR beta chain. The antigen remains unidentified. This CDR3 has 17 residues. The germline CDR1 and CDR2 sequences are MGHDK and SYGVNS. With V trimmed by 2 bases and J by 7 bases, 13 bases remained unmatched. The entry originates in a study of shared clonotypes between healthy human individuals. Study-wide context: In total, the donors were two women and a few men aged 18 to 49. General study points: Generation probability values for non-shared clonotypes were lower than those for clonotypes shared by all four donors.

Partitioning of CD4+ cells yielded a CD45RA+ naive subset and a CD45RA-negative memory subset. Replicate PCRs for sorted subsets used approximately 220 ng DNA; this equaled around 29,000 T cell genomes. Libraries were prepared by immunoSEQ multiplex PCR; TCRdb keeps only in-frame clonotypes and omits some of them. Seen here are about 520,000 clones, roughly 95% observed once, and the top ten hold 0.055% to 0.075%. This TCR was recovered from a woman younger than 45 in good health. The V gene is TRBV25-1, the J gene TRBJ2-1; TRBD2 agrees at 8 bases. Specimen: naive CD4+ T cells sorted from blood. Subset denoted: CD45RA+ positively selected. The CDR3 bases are TGTGCCAGCAGTGAACGCCCTCATAGCGGGATACGGAATGAGCAGTTCTTC. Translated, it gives CASSERPHSGIRNEQFF. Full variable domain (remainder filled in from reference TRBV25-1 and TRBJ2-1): EADIYQTPRYLVIGTGKKITLECSQTMGHDKMYWYQQDPGMELHLIHYSYGVNSTEKGDLSSESTVSRIRTEHFPLTLESARPSHTSQYLCASSERPHSGIRNEQFFGPGTRLTVL.